This T cell receptor beta chain is from a study of identical twins (dated by TCRdb to about 2016). The study in broad terms: The study deep-sequenced TCR alpha and beta repertoires from monozygotic twins, unrelated adults of various ages and cord blood to test whether fetal clonotypes persist. Replicate twin experiments were performed at different times using different library preparation protocols to rule out contamination.

Every donor was a healthy Caucasian. The researchers also sequenced three unrelated adults who were not twins: a male aged 18 to 30, a male aged 50 to 60, and a female aged 50 to 60. Miltenyi CD45RO+ enrichment and human naive T-cell isolation kits were used to isolate memory (CD45RO+) and naive T cells from PBMC. Findings and caveats that apply to the study as a whole: Recombination models systematically underestimated out-of-frame TCR alpha sharing in monozygotic twins but agreed with sharing between unrelated individuals. Invariant T cells such as MAIT and iNKT could partly confound zero-insertion analyses, although diverse VJ usage argued against such confounding for most clonotypes. Because the same donors could not be followed over many years, the conclusions relied on cross-sectional statistical analysis. Compared with coincidental sharing between unrelated individuals, out-of-frame TCR alpha sequences shared between twins showed an excess of sequences with low generation probability. Abundant cord blood beta clonotypes carried fewer insertions; young adult naive repertoires showed a weaker similar trend, while memory repertoires showed none. Excess twin sharing in beta out-of-frame sequences was weaker because fewer shared sequences lowered the signal-to-noise ratio.

This clonotype was counted between two and nine times. No antigen is known for it. No qualities accompany the bases; no much larger clone lies one base away. Counted from cysteine to phenylalanine, this CDR3 has 13 amino acids. Only CDR3 DNA is held: 39 bases, read in frame from base 1. V ends up 4 bases short and J 7 bases short, with an unmatched junction base count of 6. In the germline V gene, CDR1 corresponds to SGHDN and CDR2 to FVKESK. Library creation used 5' RACE. Sequencing took place on an Illumina HiSeq 2000. Template switching introduced a universal primer binding site; the final cDNA contained a unique molecular identifier, enabling accurate counting of TCR cDNA molecules. First-strand cDNA for TCR alpha and beta chains was synthesized from specific primers in the conserved constant-segment region. To control for contamination, every cDNA library carried two barcodes: a SMART-Mk sample barcode plus Illumina barcodes. TruSeq adapter sequences and Illumina sample barcodes were added in two successive PCR steps. TCR alpha and beta cDNA libraries were sequenced on the Illumina HiSeq platform with custom primers. In the original analysis: Raw reads were processed with MiGEC to extract unique molecular identifiers, and MiXCR was used to determine CDR3 positions. Recombination models were inferred per individual with the repgenHMM and IGoR tools using an EM algorithm. Shared clonotypes were analyzed with the tcR package in R, and sharing was normalized by the product of cloneset sizes. Out-of-frame nonproductive sequences were analyzed to study raw recombination free of thymic and clonal selection effects. Using fastp at Q25 and MiXCR, TCRdb reprocessed the public reads and kept productive beta chains. Each entry merges the rows of one CDR3 protein and shows their most common DNA and genes. These V and J calls derive from TCRdb rather than the authors' analysis. The sample includes 350,000 to 450,000 distinct CDR3 sequences, with under 20% observed a single time. 10% to 15% of the sample is taken by the ten largest.

The chain employs TRBV14 and TRBJ2-5; the junction holds 7 bases that match TRBD1. Sequenced sample: naive T cells sorted from blood. What this sample's cell subset or site label stands for: cells isolated with a human naive T-cell isolation kit. The TCR comes from a man between 45 and 60 years old in good health. The CDR3 protein is CASSLGQTRTQYF. The nucleotide sequence is given as TGTGCCAGCAGCCTGGGACAGACCAGGACCCAGTACTTC.